These T cell receptor beta chains were read from a single sample in a study of shared clonotypes between healthy human individuals. Only in-frame clones appear in the TCRdb table, and some are missing; sequencing was by immunoSEQ multiplex PCR. Here the sample spans over 750,000 clones, 96% being singletons. Sequenced: naive CD8+ T cells sorted from blood. All receptors derive from a man aged 25 to 45 in good health. The CDR3 runs from the conserved cysteine through the conserved F or W. Fields, in order: J gene, clone size, D gene, V gene, CDR3 protein, CDR3 DNA. D genes are given only for firm matches. Part of the rows lack a size; the others show once, few, many or a class for expanded clones.

TRBJ2-1 NA NA TRBV6-5 CASRPRTAIEQFF TGTGCCAGCAGACCCCGGACAGCAATTGAGCAGTTCTTC
TRBJ2-2 NA TRBD2 TRBV15 CATSRGLLADITGELFF TGTGCCACCAGCAGAGGCCTACTAGCGGATATCACCGGGGAGCTGTTTTTT
TRBJ2-1 NA TRBD2 TRBV9 CASTPGTGGLYNEQFF TGTGCCAGCACCCCCGGAACGGGAGGTCTCTACAATGAGCAGTTCTTC
TRBJ2-1 NA TRBD1 TRBV19 CASSADRGLYNEQFF TGTGCCAGTAGTGCGGACAGGGGACTCTACAATGAGCAGTTCTTC
TRBJ1-1 once TRBD1 TRBV7-6 CASSYYDRDDTEAFF TGTGCCAGCAGCTACTATGACAGGGATGACACTGAAGCTTTCTTT
TRBJ2-1 NA NA TRBV7-9 CASSLAGQGVYNEQFF TGTGCCAGCAGCTTAGCGGGGCAGGGCGTGTACAATGAGCAGTTCTTC
TRBJ1-1 NA NA TRBV10-3 CAISEYDSQNTEAFF TGTGCCATCAGTGAGTATGACAGCCAGAACACTGAAGCTTTCTTT
TRBJ2-2 NA NA TRBV5-6 CASSLNRGPKLLNTGELFF TGTGCCAGCAGCTTGAATCGCGGGCCCAAACTATTGAACACCGGGGAGCTGTTTTTT
TRBJ2-3 once TRBD2 TRBV7-6 CASSLAGGRDTQYF TGTGCCAGCAGCTTGGCGGGGGGGAGAGATACGCAGTATTTT
TRBJ2-5 NA NA TRBV28 CASSSSGVEETQYF TGTGCCAGCAGTTCGTCCGGGGTAGAAGAGACCCAGTACTTC
TRBJ2-3 NA NA TRBV28 CASSFRLFTDTQYF TGTGCCAGCAGTTTTAGGCTTTTCACAGATACGCAGTATTTT
TRBJ2-7 NA TRBD2 TRBV4-2 CASSPNSGPSYEQYF TGTGCCAGCAGCCCGAATAGCGGGCCTTCCTACGAGCAGTACTTC
TRBJ1-5 few NA TRBV7-9 CASSLSWDQPQHF TGTGCCAGCAGCCTTAGTTGGGATCAGCCCCAGCATTTT
TRBJ2-7 NA NA TRBV4-1 CASSRGRRYEQYF TGCGCCAGCAGCCGCGGCAGGAGGTACGAGCAGTACTTC
TRBJ2-5 NA NA TRBV28 CASRSRGGETQYF TGTGCCAGCAGGTCGCGGGGCGGAGAGACCCAGTACTTC
TRBJ1-4 NA NA TRBV18 CASSESGRNEKLFF TGTGCCAGCTCTGAATCGGGACGAAATGAAAAACTGTTTTTT
TRBJ2-5 NA TRBD1 TRBV5-1 CASSLGQQETQYF TGCGCCAGCAGCCTGGGACAGCAAGAGACCCAGTACTTC
TRBJ1-3 NA NA TRBV11-2 CASSPTAGSGNTIYF TGTGCCAGCAGCCCGACTGCTGGGTCTGGAAACACCATATATTTT
TRBJ2-1 NA TRBD2 TRBV7-6 CASSSTSGRASYNEQFF TGTGCCAGCAGCTCGACTAGCGGGAGGGCCTCCTACAATGAGCAGTTCTTC
TRBJ2-1 NA NA TRBV27 CASTTAYNEQFF TGTGCCAGCACGACAGCCTACAATGAGCAGTTCTTC
TRBJ1-1 NA NA TRBV29-1 CSGNRDHTEAFF TGCAGCGGTAACAGGGATCACACTGAAGCTTTCTTT
TRBJ2-1 NA NA TRBV11-2 CASSTNLGSYNEQFF TGTGCCAGCAGCACCAACTTAGGATCCTACAATGAGCAGTTCTTC
TRBJ1-1 NA NA TRBV11-2 CASSLWGTEAFF TGTGCCAGCAGCTTGTGGGGCACTGAAGCTTTCTTT
TRBJ2-4 once NA TRBV7-9 CASSIPGTPANIQYF TGTGCCAGCAGCATCCCCGGGACCCCAGCGAACATTCAGTACTTC
TRBJ2-7 NA NA TRBV2 CASIWGYEQYF TGTGCCAGCATCTGGGGGTACGAGCAGTACTTC
TRBJ2-7 NA NA TRBV19 CASSIVLGHRYEQYF TGTGCCAGTAGTATAGTTTTGGGACACCGCTACGAGCAGTACTTC
TRBJ1-1 NA NA TRBV7-2 CASRFRTPNTEAFF TGTGCCAGCAGGTTCCGGACACCAAACACTGAAGCTTTCTTT
TRBJ2-1 NA TRBD2 TRBV6-6 CASSLAGGLWNEQFF TGTGCCAGCTCGTTAGCGGGAGGGCTTTGGAATGAGCAGTTCTTC
TRBJ2-7 NA TRBD1 TRBV5-1 CASRLGTEENF TGCGCCAGCAGACTTGGGACAGAGGAAAACTTC
TRBJ2-3 NA NA TRBV20-1 CSAIRVDTQYF TGCAGTGCCATAAGAGTGGATACGCAGTATTTT
TRBJ2-7 NA NA TRBV27 CASSLGDSYEQYF TGTGCCAGCAGTTTAGGCGATTCCTACGAGCAGTACTTC
TRBJ2-5 NA TRBD2 TRBV27 CASSGTSRVQETQYF TGTGCCAGCAGTGGGACTAGCAGGGTCCAAGAGACCCAGTACTTC
TRBJ2-5 NA NA TRBV5-5 CASRMDGETQYF TGTGCCAGCAGAATGGACGGGGAGACCCAGTACTTC
TRBJ2-1 NA NA TRBV28 CASSFWRSSYNEQFF TGTGCCAGCAGTTTTTGGAGGAGCTCCTACAATGAGCAGTTCTTC
TRBJ2-1 NA TRBD1 TRBV9 CASSVEGQRVHEQFF TGTGCCAGCAGCGTAGAGGGACAGAGGGTCCATGAGCAGTTCTTC
TRBJ2-1 NA TRBD1 TRBV28 CASSPFPDRAYNEQFF TGTGCCAGCAGTCCCTTCCCGGACAGGGCCTACAATGAGCAGTTCTTC
TRBJ2-7 NA NA TRBV5-1 CASSLVLGEQYF TGCGCCAGCAGCTTGGTACTGGGGGAGCAGTACTTC
TRBJ2-2 once TRBD1 TRBV7-9 CASSLLGQDNTGELFF TGTGCCAGCAGCTTATTGGGACAGGACAACACCGGGGAGCTGTTTTTT
TRBJ2-3 NA NA TRBV7-9 CASSSTSGTQYF TGTGCCAGCAGCTCCACCTCCGGTACGCAGTATTTT
TRBJ2-7 once TRBD1 TRBV29-1 CSAGFTGQFSYEQYF TGCAGCGCTGGCTTTACGGGACAGTTCTCCTACGAGCAGTACTTC
TRBJ1-1 NA TRBD1 TRBV9 CASSGTGGLTFF TGTGCCAGCAGCGGGACAGGGGGTTTGACTTTCTTT
TRBJ2-7 NA NA TRBV7-9 CASSLFNGNKAYEQYF TGTGCCAGCAGCTTATTTAATGGCAACAAGGCCTACGAGCAGTACTTC
TRBJ2-5 NA NA TRBV7-2 CASTKEETQYF TGTGCCAGCACCAAGGAAGAGACCCAGTACTTC